This is a list of T cell receptor beta chains from one sample in a study of shared T cell receptors in the human thymus. The repertoire was sequenced with immunoSEQ multiplex PCR; TCRdb's copy has only in-frame clones and lacks some. The repertoire holds about 660,000 clones, with more than 70% as singletons. The same data also went into a second study, on human thymus T cells.

The specimen sequenced was thymocytes. The receptor source for this set is a boy under two years old with a congenital heart defect. Both conserved end residues are part of each CDR3. A D gene is named only where the DNA matches it firmly. Clone size, where shown, is once, few, many, or a class for clones that have expanded.

d_gene	v_gene	j_gene	abundance	CDR3nt	CDR3aa
TRBD2	TRBV19	TRBJ2-3	NA	TGTGCCAGTTCTCCCGGGAGAGCGGGATTAGTGGATACGCAGTATTTT	CASSPGRAGLVDTQYF
TRBD1	TRBV10-2	TRBJ2-7	few	TGCGCCAGCAGTGAGTCCGACAGGGTCCACGAGCAGTACTTC	CASSESDRVHEQYF
NA	TRBV19	TRBJ2-1	NA	TGTGCCAGTAGTCAGGCGAGGGTAGTCTACAATGAGCAGTTCTTC	CASSQARVVYNEQFF
NA	TRBV11-2	TRBJ2-7	NA	TGTGCCAGCAGCTTAGAGGGCCCCCCGGGGGACTACGAGCAGTACTTC	CASSLEGPPGDYEQYF
TRBD2	TRBV10-3	TRBJ2-1	NA	TGTGCCATCAGTGACAGGGCACTAGCGGCAAGACGGCCCTACAATGAGCAGTTCTTC	CAISDRALAARRPYNEQFF
NA	TRBV5-4	TRBJ1-2	NA	TGTGCCAGCAGCTACATCTCAGGGCAGGGGGGCTACACCTTC	CASSYISGQGGYTF
NA	TRBV6-6	TRBJ1-5	NA	TGTGCCAGCAGTTATCTACCACTAGCAAGTCAGCCCCAGCATTTT	CASSYLPLASQPQHF
NA	TRBV5-1	TRBJ2-3	NA	TGCGCCAGCAGCTTGGGGCTCAGCACAGATACGCAGTATTTT	CASSLGLSTDTQYF
TRBD2	TRBV11-3	TRBJ2-1	NA	TGTGCCAGCAGCACCGATCCGGGCGGGAGCACGTTCTTC	CASSTDPGGSTFF
NA	TRBV12-5	TRBJ2-2	NA	TGTGCTAGTGGTCCCCCCAGGTCTGGGAGCACCGGGGAGCTGTTTTTT	CASGPPRSGSTGELFF
NA	TRBV2	TRBJ1-1	NA	TGTGCCAGCAGAGGACAGATTGAGAACACTGAAGCTTTCTTT	CASRGQIENTEAFF
TRBD1	TRBV5-6	TRBJ1-3	NA	TGTGCCAGCAGCCGGACAGGGACCTCTGGAAACACCATATATTTT	CASSRTGTSGNTIYF
NA	TRBV23-1	TRBJ1-1	NA	TGCGCCAGCAAGCAACAGGGTTGCACTGAAGCTTTCTTT	CASKQQGCTEAFF
TRBD2	TRBV9	TRBJ2-1	NA	TGTGCCAGCAGCGTACAAGCGGGGGAGGTGAATGAGCAGTTCTTC	CASSVQAGEVNEQFF
NA	TRBV7-2	TRBJ1-2	NA	TGTGCCAGCAGCCCGAAGACAACTAACTATGGCTACACCTTC	CASSPKTTNYGYTF
TRBD2	TRBV27	TRBJ2-5	once	TGTGCCTCTCGAGCCGCGGGGGGGATCCAAGAGACCCAGTACTTC	CASRAAGGIQETQYF
TRBD1	TRBV4-1	TRBJ1-4	NA	TGCGCCAGCAGCCAAGATCGACAGGGCGGAAAACTGTTTTTT	CASSQDRQGGKLFF
TRBD1	TRBV29-1	TRBJ2-7	NA	TGCAGCGTTGCAGGACAGGGTGAGGCGTGCGAGCAGTACTTC	CSVAGQGEACEQYF
TRBD1	TRBV28	TRBJ2-6	NA	TGTGCCAGCAGTTTTCCCGATAGGGCCTGGGACAGGGCCACTGGGGCCAACGTCCTGACTTTC	CASSFPDRAWDRATGANVLTF
NA	TRBV28	TRBJ2-1	NA	TGTGCCAGCAGTTTATCTTCATGGAGGCTGGACAATGAGCAGTTCTTC	CASSLSSWRLDNEQFF
TRBD1	TRBV5-5	TRBJ1-1	NA	TGTGCCAGCAGTCTAATCACAGGGGAAGGTCGCACTGAAGCTTTCTTT	CASSLITGEGRTEAFF
NA	TRBV11-2	TRBJ2-1	NA	TGTGCCAGCAGCTTATTGCGCGGGGTGCCATCCCTGACTTACAATGAGCAGTTCTTC	CASSLLRGVPSLTYNEQFF
TRBD2	TRBV10-3	TRBJ2-3	NA	TGTGCCACTCTAGCGGGAGGGGGCACGCAGTATTTT	CATLAGGGTQYF
TRBD2	TRBV5-1	TRBJ2-2	NA	TGCGCCAGCAGCCTTCTCGGGACTAGCGGGCCTCTTGCTCTTACCGGGGAGCTGTTTTTT	CASSLLGTSGPLALTGELFF
NA	TRBV5-1	TRBJ2-7	NA	TGCGCCAGCAGCTTGGGACCGGAGCGCTACGAGCAGTACTTC	CASSLGPERYEQYF
TRBD1	TRBV5-1	TRBJ1-1	NA	TGCGCCAGCAGCCCAGGACAGGGCGGGAACACTGAAGCTTTCTTT	CASSPGQGGNTEAFF
TRBD1	TRBV9	TRBJ1-2	NA	TGTGCCAGCAGCGTAGGGGACAGGGGGCAAGACGGCTACACCTTC	CASSVGDRGQDGYTF
TRBD2	TRBV25-1	TRBJ2-2	NA	TGTGCCAGCAGTGAATTAGGCAGCGGGAGAGGGGTCGGGGAGCTGTTTTTT	CASSELGSGRGVGELFF
NA	TRBV6-1	TRBJ1-5	NA	TGTGCCAGCAGTGAATGGAGGCGATATCAGCCCCAGCATTTT	CASSEWRRYQPQHF
TRBD2	TRBV5-1	TRBJ2-1	few	TGCGCCACCAGAGAGGGGCACTTCCTAGCGGGGGTAGACAATGAGCAGTTCTTC	CATREGHFLAGVDNEQFF
TRBD1	TRBV7-8	TRBJ1-1	NA	TGTGCCAGCAGCTTCCCGGGACAGGGGCCTCCTGGGGCGGAAGCTTTCTTT	CASSFPGQGPPGAEAFF
NA	TRBV7-2	TRBJ1-6	NA	TGTGCCAGCAGCTTAGAGTGGACAGCCAATAATTCACCCCTCCACTTT	CASSLEWTANNSPLHF
TRBD1	TRBV28	TRBJ1-5	NA	TGTGCCAGCAGGAAAAGGGGTGGGACAGGTAGCAATCAGCCCCAGCATTTT	CASRKRGGTGSNQPQHF
NA	TRBV10-3	TRBJ1-2	NA	TGTGCCATCAGTGAGTCTCGCGACACGACCTATGGCTACACCTTC	CAISESRDTTYGYTF
NA	TRBV19	TRBJ1-2	once	TGTGCCAGTAGTACCATTCTGGGGGCGTCTAACTATGGCTACACCTTC	CASSTILGASNYGYTF
TRBD2	TRBV28	TRBJ2-2	NA	TGTGCCAGCAGCCCGGGACTAGCGGGAGGGCCAGCCGGGGAGCTGTTTTTT	CASSPGLAGGPAGELFF
NA	TRBV4-3	TRBJ1-6	NA	TGCGCCAGCAGCCAGAGACGGTCAGGGCAGGGGCATTCACCCCTCCACTTT	CASSQRRSGQGHSPLHF
TRBD1	TRBV13	TRBJ2-1	once	TGTGCCAGCAGCTTAGAAGGACAGGGAAACTACAATGAGCAGTTCTTC	CASSLEGQGNYNEQFF
NA	TRBV5-4	TRBJ2-5	NA	TGTGCCAGCAGCTCCTCAAAAGAGACAGCCCCATACCAAGAGACCCAGTACTTC	CASSSSKETAPYQETQYF